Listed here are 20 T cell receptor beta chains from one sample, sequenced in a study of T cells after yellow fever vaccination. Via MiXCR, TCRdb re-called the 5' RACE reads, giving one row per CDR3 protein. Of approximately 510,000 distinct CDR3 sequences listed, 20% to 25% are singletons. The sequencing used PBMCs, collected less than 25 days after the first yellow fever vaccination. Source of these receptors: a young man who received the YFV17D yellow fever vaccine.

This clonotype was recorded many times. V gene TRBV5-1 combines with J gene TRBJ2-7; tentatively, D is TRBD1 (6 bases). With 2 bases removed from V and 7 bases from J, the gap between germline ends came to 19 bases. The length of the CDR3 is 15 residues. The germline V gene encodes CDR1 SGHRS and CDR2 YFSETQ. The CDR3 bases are TGCGCCAGCAGCTTAGGGGACACCTCTCCCTTGGAGCAGTACTTC. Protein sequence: CASSLGDTSPLEQYF.

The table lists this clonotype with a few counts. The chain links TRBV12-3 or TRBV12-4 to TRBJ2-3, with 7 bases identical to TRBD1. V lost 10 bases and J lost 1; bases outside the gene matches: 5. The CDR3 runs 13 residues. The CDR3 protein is CATHGQGTDTQYF. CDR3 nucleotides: TGTGCCACCCACGGACAGGGCACAGATACGCAGTATTTT.

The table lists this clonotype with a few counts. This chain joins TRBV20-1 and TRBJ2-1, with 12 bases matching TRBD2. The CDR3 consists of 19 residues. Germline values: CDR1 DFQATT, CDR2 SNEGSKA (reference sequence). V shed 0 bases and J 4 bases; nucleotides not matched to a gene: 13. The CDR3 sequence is CSARDLGLAGGLGYNEQFF. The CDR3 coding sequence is TGCAGTGCTAGAGATCTCGGGCTAGCGGGGGGGCTGGGGTACAATGAGCAGTTCTTC.

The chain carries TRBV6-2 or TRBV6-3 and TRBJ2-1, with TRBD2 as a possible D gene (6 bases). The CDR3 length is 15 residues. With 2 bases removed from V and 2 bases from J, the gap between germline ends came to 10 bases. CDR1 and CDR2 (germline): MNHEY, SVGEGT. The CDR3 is CASSYEEGTYNEQFF. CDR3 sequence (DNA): TGTGCCAGCAGTTACGAGGAGGGGACCTACAATGAGCAGTTCTTC.

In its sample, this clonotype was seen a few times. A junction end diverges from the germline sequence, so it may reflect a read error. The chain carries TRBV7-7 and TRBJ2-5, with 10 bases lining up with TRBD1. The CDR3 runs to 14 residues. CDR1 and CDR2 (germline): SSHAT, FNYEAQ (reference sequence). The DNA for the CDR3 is TGTGCTAGCAGCCAGACAGGGGGCGGGCAGACCCAGTACTTC. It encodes CASSQTGGGQTQYF.

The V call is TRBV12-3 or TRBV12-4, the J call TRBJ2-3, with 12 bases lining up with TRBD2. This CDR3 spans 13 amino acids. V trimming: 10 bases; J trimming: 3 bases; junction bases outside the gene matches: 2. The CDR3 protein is CATGLAGTDTQYF. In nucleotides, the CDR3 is TGTGCCACCGGACTAGCGGGAACAGATACGCAGTATTTT.

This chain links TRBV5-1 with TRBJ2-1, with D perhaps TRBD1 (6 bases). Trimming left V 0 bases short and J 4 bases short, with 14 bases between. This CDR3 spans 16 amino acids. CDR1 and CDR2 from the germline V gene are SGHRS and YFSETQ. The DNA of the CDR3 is TGCGCCAGCAGCTTGGGTTCAGGGGCCCCATACAATGAGCAGTTCTTC. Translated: CASSLGSGAPYNEQFF.

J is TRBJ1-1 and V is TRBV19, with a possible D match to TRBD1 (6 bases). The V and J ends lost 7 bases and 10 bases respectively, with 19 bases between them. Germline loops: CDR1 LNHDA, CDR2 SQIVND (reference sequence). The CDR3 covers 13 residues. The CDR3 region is CASIQTGGDGAFF. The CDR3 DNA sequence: TGTGCCAGTATTCAGACGGGGGGCGACGGAGCTTTCTTT.

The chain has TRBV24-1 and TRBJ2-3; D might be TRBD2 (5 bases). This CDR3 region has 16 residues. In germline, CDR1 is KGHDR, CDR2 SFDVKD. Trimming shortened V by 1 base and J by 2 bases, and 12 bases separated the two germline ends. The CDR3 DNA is TGTGCCACCAGTGATTTAGGTGGCGGGCCCACAGATACGCAGTATTTT. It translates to CATSDLGGGPTDTQYF.

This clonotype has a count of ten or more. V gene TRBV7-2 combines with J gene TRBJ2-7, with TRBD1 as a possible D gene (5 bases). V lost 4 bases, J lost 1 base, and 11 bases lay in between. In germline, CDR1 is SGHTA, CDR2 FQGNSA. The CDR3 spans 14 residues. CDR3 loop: CASSSDRFSYEQYF. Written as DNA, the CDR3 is TGTGCCAGCAGCTCAGACAGATTTTCCTACGAGCAGTACTTC.

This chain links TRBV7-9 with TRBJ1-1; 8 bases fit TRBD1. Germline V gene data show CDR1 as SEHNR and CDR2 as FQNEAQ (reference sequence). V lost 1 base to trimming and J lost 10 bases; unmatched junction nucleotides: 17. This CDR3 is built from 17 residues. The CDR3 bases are TGTGCCAGCAGCTTAGGTCGGACAGGGTGGGGGGTCGAAGTAGCTTTCTTT. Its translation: CASSLGRTGWGVEVAFF.

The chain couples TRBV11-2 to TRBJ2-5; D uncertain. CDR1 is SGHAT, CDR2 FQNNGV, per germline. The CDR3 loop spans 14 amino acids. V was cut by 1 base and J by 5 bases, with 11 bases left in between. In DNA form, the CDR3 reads TGTGCCAGCAGCTTAGCAGCAGATTGGGAGACCCAGTACTTC. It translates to CASSLAADWETQYF.

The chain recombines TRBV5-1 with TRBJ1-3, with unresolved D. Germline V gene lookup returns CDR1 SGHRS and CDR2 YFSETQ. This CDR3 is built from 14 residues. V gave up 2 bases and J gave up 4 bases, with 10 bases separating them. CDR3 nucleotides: TGCGCCAGCAGCTTCTCACCGTTAGGAAACACCATATATTTT. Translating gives CASSFSPLGNTIYF. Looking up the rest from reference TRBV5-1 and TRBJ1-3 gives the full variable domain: KAGVTQTPRYLIKTRGQQVTLSCSPISGHRSVSWYQQTPGQGLQFLFEYFSETQRNKGNFPGRFSGRQFSNSRSEMNVSTLELGDSALYLCASSFSPLGNTIYFGEGSWLTVV.

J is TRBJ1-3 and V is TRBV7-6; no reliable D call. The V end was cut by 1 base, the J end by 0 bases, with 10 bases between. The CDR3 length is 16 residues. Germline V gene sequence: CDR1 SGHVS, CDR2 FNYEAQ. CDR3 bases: TGTGCCAGCAGCTTAGAGATTTGGGACTCTGGAAACACCATATATTTT. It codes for CASSLEIWDSGNTIYF.

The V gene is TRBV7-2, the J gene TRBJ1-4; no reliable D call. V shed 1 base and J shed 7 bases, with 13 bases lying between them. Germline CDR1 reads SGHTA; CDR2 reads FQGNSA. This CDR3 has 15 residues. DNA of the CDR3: TGTGCCAGCAGCTTAGTTTCGGGGTTTAGTGAAAAACTGTTTTTT. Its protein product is CASSLVSGFSEKLFF.

The DNA for the CDR3 is TGTGCCAGCAGCCCGGGACTAGCGGGACACACCTACGAGCAGTACTTC. Amino acid sequence: CASSPGLAGHTYEQYF. V usage is TRBV7-2 and J usage is TRBJ2-7; 13 nucleotides line up with TRBD2. Unmatched junction bases numbered 6, after V lost 5 bases and J lost 2 bases. The CDR3 is 16 residues long. The V gene's germline CDR1 is SGHTA and CDR2 FQGNSA.

This CDR3 is CASCESRWNTEAFF. The CDR3 DNA reads TGTGCCAGCTGCGAGTCGCGGTGGAACACTGAAGCTTTCTTT. V is TRBV7-2 and J is TRBJ1-1; D gene ambiguous. The CDR3 contains 14 residues. The V gene's germline CDR1 is SGHTA and CDR2 FQGNSA. V shed 8 bases and J shed 1 base, with 14 bases lying between them.

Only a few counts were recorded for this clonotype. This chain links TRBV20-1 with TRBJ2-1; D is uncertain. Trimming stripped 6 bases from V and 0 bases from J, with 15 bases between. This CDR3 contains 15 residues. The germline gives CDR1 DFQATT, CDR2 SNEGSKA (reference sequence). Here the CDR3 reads CSAPPASSSYNEQFF. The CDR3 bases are TGCAGTGCCCCGCCCGCATCTAGCTCCTACAATGAGCAGTTCTTC.

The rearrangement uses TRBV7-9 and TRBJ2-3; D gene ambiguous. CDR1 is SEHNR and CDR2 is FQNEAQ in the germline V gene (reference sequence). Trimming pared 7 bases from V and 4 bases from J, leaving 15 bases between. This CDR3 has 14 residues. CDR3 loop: CASTFSRRPDTQYF. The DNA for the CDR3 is TGTGCCAGCACCTTCTCCAGGCGGCCAGATACGCAGTATTTT.

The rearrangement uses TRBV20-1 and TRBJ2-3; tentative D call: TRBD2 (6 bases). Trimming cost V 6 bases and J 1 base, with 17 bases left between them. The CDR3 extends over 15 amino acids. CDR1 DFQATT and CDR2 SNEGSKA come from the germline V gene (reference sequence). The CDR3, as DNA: TGCAGTGCGGACCGCGTCGGGGGAGGCACAGATACGCAGTATTTT. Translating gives CSADRVGGGTDTQYF.